This T cell receptor beta chain emerged from a study of beta chain features in type 1 diabetes. Background on the study: Summed over all samples, the examined sorted cells came to more than 85 million. Study findings and constraints: Significant though moderate, a shortening of TCRB CDR3s appeared in all four CD4+ subsets of Type 1 diabetes patients.

A sort by CD45RO/CCR7/CD25/CD127/CD95/CD27 yielded CD4+ naive, central memory, regulatory and stem cell-like memory cells. Remarks on this clone: Its antigen is undetermined.

Expressed TCRB transcripts were sequenced, since all the RNA that had been isolated was reverse transcribed. Naive, central memory and regulatory T cell samples produced a mean of roughly 3.9 million reads. The table came from immunoSEQ multiplex PCR; TCRdb's copy has only in-frame clones and leaves some out. This sample carries more than 300,000 clones, roughly a tenth of them seen once, and the ten largest clones take around 1%. The J segment lost 5 bases and the V segment lost 3 bases, leaving 7 bases of the junction unmatched. The CDR3 totals 16 residues. The germline gives CDR1 SGHVS, CDR2 FQNEAQ.

The TCR originated in a man aged 25 to 40 with type 1 diabetes. This chain links TRBV7-8 with TRBJ2-1; 10 bases fit TRBD2. Sequenced material: central memory CD4+ T cells from blood. Written as DNA, the CDR3 is TGTGCCAGCAGCTTTACCCGACTAGCGGGTCACAATGAGCAGTTCTTC. As protein: CASSFTRLAGHNEQFF.